This T cell receptor (beta chain) was profiled in a study of blood T cells in healthy people across ages. The study, taken as a whole, reports: Naive T cell percentage by flow cytometry tracked strongly with beta diversity.

Caucasian, healthy and from Russia, the donors were aged between about 6 and 90. The authors extracted at least 6 micrograms of total RNA per sample. The germline gives CDR1 SQVTM, CDR2 ANQGSEA. J was trimmed by 5 bases and V by 4 bases; bases with no gene match: 3. The CDR3 length is 13 residues. Concerning this clonotype itself: Its specificity is not known.

The use of a sample-barcoded 5' primer and a J-beta primer mix characterized a second PCR of about 6 to 11 cycles. TCRdb reprocessed the 5' RACE reads via MiXCR and lists one record per CDR3 protein. The data hold around 1.5 million distinct CDR3 sequences, with almost 60% observed a single time. This chain links TRBV29-1 with TRBJ1-4, with 8 bases lining up with TRBD1. The sequence derives from a man younger than 30 in good health. Material: blood. The CDR3 protein is CSVAGQVNEKLFF. In DNA, the CDR3 is TGCAGCGTTGCGGGACAGGTGAATGAAAAACTGTTTTTT. The full variable domain, with the rest looked up from reference TRBV29-1 and TRBJ1-4, is SAVISQKPSRDICQRGTSLTIQCQVDSQVTMMFWYRQQPGQSLTLIATANQGSEATYESGFVIDKFPISRPNLTFSTLTVSNMSPEDSSIYLCSVAGQVNEKLFFGSGTQLSVL.